A selection of T cell receptor beta chains follows, all from one sample in a study of T-cell memory formation after mild COVID-19. TCRdb re-derived calls from the 5' RACE reads in MiXCR, one entry per CDR3 protein. This sample carries 170,000 or so distinct CDR3 sequences, over 20% of them seen once, and the ten largest clones take roughly 23%. Source material: PBMCs or a T cell subset sorted from them (not recorded which). These receptors all stem from an adult woman who had mild COVID-19 (a few samples of this study predate the infection). Cell type and time point are not known. Both conserved end residues are part of each CDR3. A D gene is named only where the DNA matches it firmly. Where a row states a size, it is once, few, many or the class of an expanded clone; other rows omit it.

d_call j_call v_call clone_size cdr3_nt cdr3_aa
. TRBJ1-1 TRBV12-3/TRBV12-4 few TGTGCCAGCAGTACAACAGGGTGGGGCACTGAAGCTTTCTTT CASSTTGWGTEAFF
. TRBJ2-7 TRBV9 . TGTGCCAGCAGCGCGCCTGGGCTGTACGAGCAGTACTTC CASSAPGLYEQYF
TRBD2 TRBJ2-4 TRBV7-9 . TGTGCCAGCAGCCCAGATGGGGGGGACATTCAGTACTTC CASSPDGGDIQYF
TRBD2 TRBJ2-5 TRBV5-4 . TGTGCCAGCAGCTTGTTTCTACTAGCGGGCCAAGAGACCCAGTACTTC CASSLFLLAGQETQYF
. TRBJ2-3 TRBV6-5 . TGTGCCAGCAGTTACGGGGACTTGGGCACAGATACGCAGTATTTT CASSYGDLGTDTQYF
TRBD1 TRBJ2-2 TRBV27 . TGTGCCAGCAGTTTGGGGACAGGGGTGGGAAACACCGGGGAGCTGTTTTTT CASSLGTGVGNTGELFF
. TRBJ2-3 TRBV7-2 . TGTGCCAGCAGCTTTCCCCGGGACGGAAGCACAGATACGCAGTATTTT CASSFPRDGSTDTQYF
TRBD2 TRBJ2-3 TRBV7-9 few TGTGCCAGCAGCTTTGGGGCTAGCGGGGGCCGATGGGATACGCAGTATTTT CASSFGASGGRWDTQYF
TRBD1 TRBJ2-1 TRBV20-1 . TGCAGTGCTAGAGATCCCCCGGACAGGCTTGAAAGCAATGAGCAGTTCTTC CSARDPPDRLESNEQFF
. TRBJ2-2 TRBV6-6 few TGTGCCAGTTTTTCCGGGGAGCTGTTTTTT CASFSGELFF
TRBD1 TRBJ1-6 TRBV12-3/TRBV12-4 few TGTGCCAGCAGGGTGTCGGGACAGGAGAATTCACCCCTCCACTTT CASRVSGQENSPLHF